The rows below give T cell receptor beta chains drawn from one sample of a study of blood T cell repertoires in COVID-19. Measured with immunoSEQ multiplex PCR; TCRdb has only the in-frame clones, and not every one. The profile shows around 230,000 clones, around 83% of them singletons. Sequencing was performed on peripheral blood. Receptors were obtained from a woman aged 80 or over with acute or convalescent COVID-19. The CDR3 runs from the conserved cysteine through the conserved F or W. The D gene is left open where the match is weak. Only part of the rows carry a size: once, few, many, or a class if the clone is expanded.

>once|TRBV12-5|TRBJ2-4|-
TGTGCTAGTGGACTATCCAAAAACATTCAGTACTTC
CASGLSKNIQYF
>-|TRBV30|TRBJ2-3|-
TGTGCCTGGAGAAAAGCCTACACAGATACGCAGTATTTT
CAWRKAYTDTQYF
>-|TRBV30|TRBJ2-3|TRBD2
TGTGCCTGCATTATAGCGGGGGGCCCCTATACGCAGTATTTT
CACIIAGGPYTQYF
>few|TRBV21-1|TRBJ1-3|-
TGTGCCAGCAGCACCGACAGGGGAAACACCATATATTTT
CASSTDRGNTIYF
>-|TRBV6-1|TRBJ2-1|-
TGTGCCAGCAGTGAAGCGCCTAGTAGTCGGCTGTTCTTC
CASSEAPSSRLFF
>-|TRBV5-1|TRBJ2-3|TRBD2
TGCGCCAGCAGCCCCTCTAGGGGACTAGCGGGGAGCGGGGAAGGCACAGATACGCAGTATTTT
CASSPSRGLAGSGEGTDTQYF
>once|TRBV2|TRBJ2-2|TRBD1
TGTGCCAGCAGTGGTATTGTACAGGGGGCTGGCGGGGAGCTGTTTTTT
CASSGIVQGAGGELFF
>-|TRBV28|TRBJ2-7|TRBD1
TGTGCCAGCAGTTTAGAGGGGACAGGGGTCCACGAGCAGTACTTC
CASSLEGTGVHEQYF
>once|TRBV10-3|TRBJ1-1|TRBD1
TGTGCCATCAGTGATCGGCAGGGGGCTATGAACACTGAAGCTTTCTTT
CAISDRQGAMNTEAFF
>-|TRBV28|TRBJ2-3|-
TGTGCCAGCACCTTGGTGGGGCCCCTTACAGATACGCAGTATTTT
CASTLVGPLTDTQYF
>-|TRBV12-3/TRBV12-4|TRBJ2-7|-
TGTGCCAGCAGTCTGACATACGACGAGCAGTACTTC
CASSLTYDEQYF
>few|TRBV5-5|TRBJ1-1|-
TGTGCCAGCAGGTTGGGACAAAACACTGAAGCTTTCTTT
CASRLGQNTEAFF
>-|TRBV5-1|TRBJ1-6|-
TGCGCCAGCAGCGTCGGACACAGTAATTCACCCCTCCACTTT
CASSVGHSNSPLHF
>-|TRBV12-5|TRBJ1-1|TRBD1
TGTGCTAGTGGTTTGGCCTCGACAGGGGGTTCTGAAGCTTTCTTT
CASGLASTGGSEAFF
>-|TRBV28|TRBJ1-2|TRBD1
TGTGCCAGCAGGACAGGGGATGGCTACACCTTC
CASRTGDGYTF
>once|TRBV14|TRBJ2-3|TRBD2
TGTGCCAGCAGCCCCCGGACTAGCGGGGGGTTGGATACGCAGTATTTT
CASSPRTSGGLDTQYF
>-|TRBV28|TRBJ2-4|TRBD1
TGTGCCAGCAGCCTTAGACAGGGAGTGGCCAAAAACATTCAGTACTTC
CASSLRQGVAKNIQYF
>-|TRBV5-4|TRBJ2-1|TRBD2
TGTGCCAGCAGCTTGAGGTCGGGGGGAGGAAATGAGCAGTTCTTC
CASSLRSGGGNEQFF
>-|TRBV9|TRBJ2-5|TRBD2
TGTGCCAGCACCCCCGGACTAGCGGTAGGCCTCGAGACCCAGTACTTC
CASTPGLAVGLETQYF
>-|TRBV6-6|TRBJ2-7|-
TGTGCCAGCAGTTATTTAGAATCCTACGAGCAGTACTTC
CASSYLESYEQYF
>few|TRBV18|TRBJ2-5|-
TGTGCCAGCTCACCAACCCAGGGAGGCCTGGAGACCCAGTACTTC
CASSPTQGGLETQYF
>-|TRBV9|TRBJ2-7|TRBD1
TGTGCCAGCAGCCTCACTCCGGGACAGGGGGTTGCATCCTCCTACGAGCAGTACTTC
CASSLTPGQGVASSYEQYF
>-|TRBV6-5|TRBJ1-2|-
TGTGCCAGCAAGGTCGAGGGAGGGAACTATGGCTACACCTTC
CASKVEGGNYGYTF
>-|TRBV5-1|TRBJ2-5|TRBD1
TGCGCCAGCAGCTTTTTCGACAGGGACCAAGAGACCCAGTACTTC
CASSFFDRDQETQYF
>-|TRBV6-5|TRBJ1-5|-
TGTGCCAGCAGTTACTCGGGGACAAACAATCAGCCCCAGCATTTT
CASSYSGTNNQPQHF
>-|TRBV10-3|TRBJ1-5|TRBD1
TGTGCCATCAGTGAGGGACAGGGCAGTCAGCCCCAGCATTTT
CAISEGQGSQPQHF
>-|TRBV19|TRBJ2-3|TRBD1
TGTGCCAGTAGTATGGGACAGTACACAGATACGCAGTATTTT
CASSMGQYTDTQYF
>-|TRBV5-6|TRBJ1-1|-
TGTGCCAGCAACCCAAGGCAAAGGGGGACTGAAGCTTTCTTT
CASNPRQRGTEAFF
>-|TRBV2|TRBJ1-5|-
TGTGCCAGCAGTGAGTCGTTTAATCAGCCCCAGCATTTT
CASSESFNQPQHF
>-|TRBV5-4|TRBJ1-5|-
TGTGCCAGCAGCGTGGGGGGGGTTGTCGATCAGCCCCAGCATTTT
CASSVGGVVDQPQHF
>-|TRBV9|TRBJ2-7|TRBD1
TGTGCCAGCAGCGTAGCCCGATTGTGGGACAGGGGCTACGAGCAGTACTTC
CASSVARLWDRGYEQYF
>few|TRBV7-9|TRBJ1-1|-
TGTGCCAGCAGCCCCCAGGGGAACACTGAAGCTTTCTTT
CASSPQGNTEAFF
>-|TRBV2|TRBJ1-5|TRBD1
TGTGCCAGCAGTGAGAGCCCAGGGGGTGAACAGCCCCAGCATTTT
CASSESPGGEQPQHF
>-|TRBV12-3/TRBV12-4|TRBJ2-4|-
TGTGCCAGCAGTTTAGCCTGGGGAGACATTCAGTACTTC
CASSLAWGDIQYF
>-|TRBV24-1|TRBJ2-2|-
TGTGCCACCAGTATGAGGGATGAATCCGGGGAGCTGTTTTTT
CATSMRDESGELFF
>-|TRBV5-1|TRBJ2-3|-
TGCGCCAGCAGCTTGGTGGGGGGAAGCACAGATACGCAGTATTTT
CASSLVGGSTDTQYF
>-|TRBV28|TRBJ2-3|TRBD2
TGTGCCAGCAGTTCCAACGTTAGAGTTACTAGCGGGGATTACACAGATACGCAGTATTTT
CASSSNVRVTSGDYTDTQYF
>-|TRBV4-2|TRBJ2-5|TRBD2
TGTGCCAGCAGCCAACCCAAATCTAGCGGGGGTGTCCAAGAGACCCAGTACTTC
CASSQPKSSGGVQETQYF
>-|TRBV9|TRBJ2-1|TRBD2
TGTGCCAGCAGCGCCGGTGGCGGGGGGGTCATCTACAATGAGCAGTTCTTC
CASSAGGGGVIYNEQFF
>-|TRBV3-1/TRBV3-2|TRBJ1-6|TRBD1
TGTGCCAGCAGCCAACACCTTTTACAGGGGCTTAATTCACCCCTCCACTTT
CASSQHLLQGLNSPLHF
>-|TRBV5-1|TRBJ1-4|TRBD1
TGCGCCAGCAGCGTACAGGGGGCCCTGTCTCAGCTGTTTTTT
CASSVQGALSQLFF
>-|TRBV7-9|TRBJ2-5|TRBD1
TGTGCCAGCAGCTCGGGACAGGGTCAGGTAGAGACCCAGTACTTC
CASSSGQGQVETQYF
>-|TRBV9|TRBJ2-1|-
TGTGCCAGCAGCTTACTCCAGGGGAGCTCCTACAATGAGCAGTTCTTC
CASSLLQGSSYNEQFF
>-|TRBV27|TRBJ1-5|TRBD1
TGTGCCAGCAGTCCACGGACAGGGGAAGGGCCCCAGCATTTT
CASSPRTGEGPQHF
>once|TRBV5-6|TRBJ2-1|-
TGTGCCAGCAGCTTCAGGACGGGGTCATACAATGAGCAGTTCTTC
CASSFRTGSYNEQFF
>-|TRBV4-1|TRBJ1-3|-
TGCGCCAGCAGCCAAGATCTACCGTTTATAGGAAACACCATATATTTT
CASSQDLPFIGNTIYF
>-|TRBV4-1|TRBJ2-5|-
TGCGCCAGCAGCCCCAGCAGGCAGGAGACCCAGTACTTC
CASSPSRQETQYF
>few|TRBV2|TRBJ1-4|-
TGTGCCAGCAGTGAGATATCGGTTGCAACTAATGAAAAACTGTTTTTT
CASSEISVATNEKLFF
>-|TRBV7-9|TRBJ1-2|-
TGTGCCAGCAGCTTGGCAGGGAACTATGGCTACACCTTC
CASSLAGNYGYTF
>-|TRBV14|TRBJ2-3|-
TGTGCCAGCAGCCCAACCTGGGGGCAGACAGATACGCAGTATTTT
CASSPTWGQTDTQYF
>-|TRBV5-8|TRBJ1-3|-
TGTGCCAGCAGCTTGGGGGTCGGGATGTTTGGAAACACCATATATTTT
CASSLGVGMFGNTIYF
>-|TRBV9|TRBJ2-5|TRBD2
TGTGCCAGCAGCCCTACTAGCGGGGACCAAGAGACCCAGTACTTC
CASSPTSGDQETQYF
>few|TRBV7-8|TRBJ1-3|TRBD1
TGTGCCAGCAGCCTCGGACAGGGACATGGAAACACCATATATTTT
CASSLGQGHGNTIYF
>-|TRBV7-9|TRBJ1-4|TRBD1
TGTGCCAGCAGCTTAGGGGGGGACAGCAATGAAAAACTGTTTTTT
CASSLGGDSNEKLFF
>-|TRBV5-1|TRBJ2-6|-
TGCGCCAGCAGCGTCCGTCTCTCTGGGGCCAACGTCCTGACTTTC
CASSVRLSGANVLTF